This T cell receptor (beta chain) was retrieved from a study of blood T cells in healthy people across ages. Study-wide results and caveats: TCR beta diversity was tightly associated with the proportion of naive T cells. Compared with aged donors, long-lived donors showed fewer expanded clones, suggesting selection.

The second PCR ran about 6 to 12 cycles with a sample-barcoded 5' primer and J-beta primers. TCRdb re-analysed the 5' RACE reads in MiXCR, keeping a single row per CDR3 protein. The sample lists 700,000 or so distinct CDR3 sequences, about 20% seen once, with 22% in the top ten. The sample holds a few counts of this clonotype. Its specificity is not known. This CDR3 contains 13 residues. CDR1 DFQATT and CDR2 SNEGSKA come from the germline V gene (reference sequence). The ends were cut back, 2 bases at V and 3 bases at J, with 9 bases in the middle. V usage is TRBV20-1 and J usage is TRBJ2-3; a possible D gene is TRBD1 (5 bases). The receptor's source is a man aged 65 to 85 in good health. Specimen: blood. CDR3 residues: CSARQQGTDTQYF. The DNA of the CDR3 is TGCAGTGCTAGACAGCAGGGTACAGATACGCAGTATTTT.